This note documents a single TCR beta chain sequence. Antigen unknown. The CDR3 totals 15 residues. V lost 6 bases and J lost 8, with 22 bases in between. The V gene's germline CDR1 is MDHEN and CDR2 SYDVKM. The table came from immunoSEQ multiplex PCR; TCRdb's copy has only in-frame clones and leaves some out. Of 3,500 to 4,000 clones listed, over 70% are singletons. The sample comes from a study of neoadjuvant nivolumab and ipilimumab in lung cancer. Study information: Patients got nivolumab 3 mg/kg on days 1, 15 and 29; combination added ipilimumab 1 mg/kg day 1. Study-wide results and limits: Pretherapy blood TCR richness correlated positively with resected tumor richness. From pretherapy to surgery, tumor richness and clonality rose with dual therapy.

The clonotype was recovered from an adult with non-small cell lung cancer. The specimen was peripheral blood, collected after neoadjuvant nivolumab, alone or with ipilimumab, at or shortly before surgery. The rearrangement links TRBV28 to TRBJ1-2; the D gene is possibly TRBD1 (6 bases). The CDR3 DNA is TGTGCCAGCAGAGGTCCGGGGGGGCAGTTTTGGGGCTACACCTTC. It codes for CASRGPGGQFWGYTF.